The clone carrying this T cell receptor beta chain was counted ten times or more. Its antigen remains unidentified. These data are taken from a study of blood T cells in healthy people across ages. PCR was performed a second time for about 7 to 11 cycles using a sample-barcoded 5' primer and a J-beta primer mix. TCRdb reprocessed the 5' RACE reads with MiXCR, giving one entry per CDR3 protein. The repertoire consists of around 1,700,000 distinct CDR3 sequences, with 28% occurring once and the leading ten covering less than 9.5%. Caucasian individuals from Russia who were healthy and aged about 6 to 95 acted as donors. Total RNA amounts of at least 5 micrograms were extracted per sample. Findings and limits, study-wide: Since the PBMCs were unsorted, naive and antigen-experienced cells could not be conclusively compared.

Trimming took off 5 bases at V and 0 bases at J, with 2 bases between the two ends. CDR1 is SGHRS and CDR2 is YFSETQ in the germline V gene. CDR3 size: 11 residues. V gene TRBV5-1 combines with J gene TRBJ2-5; D is unclear. This receptor was obtained from a woman aged 25 to 39 in good health. The sample consisted of blood. CDR3 in amino acids: CASRYQETQYF. Written as DNA, the CDR3 is TGCGCCAGCAGATACCAAGAGACCCAGTACTTC. Combining the CDR3 with reference TRBV5-1 and TRBJ2-5 gives the whole variable domain KAGVTQTPRYLIKTRGQQVTLSCSPISGHRSVSWYQQTPGQGLQFLFEYFSETQRNKGNFPGRFSGRQFSNSRSEMNVSTLELGDSALYLCASRYQETQYFGPGTRLLVL.